This T cell receptor beta chain comes out of a study of cytomegalovirus exposure and HLA in healthy donors. Primers: 60 Vbeta forward and 13 Jbeta reverse. Profiling relied on immunoSEQ multiplex PCR, and the TCRdb table lists in-frame clones only, not all of them. The sample consists of some 99,000 clones, 76% of them appearing once. Sample: PBMCs. This TCR derives from a woman between 45 and 65 years old in good health and CMV-seropositive.

The DNA of the CDR3 is TGTGCCAGCAGCCGCGAGGGCTTTATTAGCAATCAGCCCCAGCATTTT. This sequence encodes CASSREGFISNQPQHF. The chain links TRBV7-2 to TRBJ1-5; D is undetermined. The V gene lost 5 bases and the J gene lost 0 bases, with 14 bases spanning the gap. Germline values: CDR1 SGHTA, CDR2 FQGNSA. The CDR3 is 16 residues long.